The clone carrying this TCR beta chain came up once. This sample was taken from a study of blood T cells in healthy people across ages. The authors ran a second PCR of about 7 to 11 cycles using a sample-barcoded 5' primer and a J-beta primer mix. Each single sample gave us at least 2.5 million CDR3-containing paired-end reads. Each CDR3 protein gets one entry after TCRdb re-called the 5' RACE reads with MiXCR. The profile shows 850,000 to 1,000,000 distinct CDR3 sequences, about 48% of them singletons. This receptor was obtained from a man aged 25-45 years in good health. Source material: blood.

The CDR3 here is CASSLMGAGGTEAFF. The CDR3 DNA reads as TGTGCCAGCAGTTTAATGGGGGCCGGAGGCACTGAAGCTTTCTTT. V and J are TRBV28 and TRBJ1-1; D is possibly TRBD1 (6 bases). The V gene's germline CDR1 is MDHEN and CDR2 SYDVKM. V was shortened by 2 bases and J by 4 bases, with 14 bases between the two germline ends. There are 15 residues in the CDR3.